This T cell receptor beta chain was profiled in a study of siplizumab effects on memory and regulatory T cells. V trimming: 2 bases; J trimming: 3 bases; junction bases outside the gene matches: 8. Looked up from germline, CDR1 is SGHTS and CDR2 is YDEGEE. This CDR3 comprises 15 residues. The protocol was immunoSEQ multiplex PCR, while the TCRdb copy is restricted to in-frame clones and leaves out a portion. The data hold over 85,000 clones, with 93% observed a single time. The J gene is TRBJ2-7, the V gene TRBV5-8, with 7 positions matching TRBD1. This receptor was taken from a human donor in good health. The sequencing sample was made of CD8+ T cells sorted from blood. CDR3 sequence: CASSLTGAVIYEQYF. The CDR3 bases are TGTGCCAGCAGCTTAACAGGGGCGGTCATCTACGAGCAGTACTTC.